A selection of T cell receptor beta chains follows, all from one sample in a study of cytomegalovirus exposure and HLA in healthy donors. The method was immunoSEQ multiplex PCR; TCRdb's version includes in-frame clones alone and lacks a portion of them. The sample table sets out some 72,000 clones. The sample taken for sequencing was PBMCs. The receptor source for this set is a man aged 30 to 45 in good health and CMV-seronegative. Both conserved end residues are part of each CDR3. D genes are given only for firm matches.

cdr3_nt: TGTGCCAGCAGCGCCATTGGTTGGGGGGAGAATCAGCCCCAGCATTTT
cdr3_aa: CASSAIGWGENQPQHF
j_call: TRBJ1-5
v_call: TRBV11-2
d_call: NA

cdr3_nt: TGTGCCATAGGGGGGGTAACCGGGGAGCTGTTTTTT
cdr3_aa: CAIGGVTGELFF
j_call: TRBJ2-2
v_call: TRBV6-6
d_call: NA

cdr3_nt: TGTGCCAGCAGCTTAATACCGGGAATCTACGAGCAGTACTTC
cdr3_aa: CASSLIPGIYEQYF
j_call: TRBJ2-7
v_call: TRBV11-2
d_call: NA

cdr3_nt: TGTGCCAGCAGTTATGGGGAGGCCCCAGATACGCAGTATTTT
cdr3_aa: CASSYGEAPDTQYF
j_call: TRBJ2-3
v_call: TRBV6-5
d_call: NA

cdr3_nt: TGTGCCAGCAGTTACTCGAATCTAGCGGCTAACTACGAGCAGTACTTC
cdr3_aa: CASSYSNLAANYEQYF
j_call: TRBJ2-7
v_call: TRBV6-5
d_call: TRBD2

cdr3_nt: TGTGCCAGCTCACCCGGGACAGGGATGTACGAGCAGTACTTC
cdr3_aa: CASSPGTGMYEQYF
j_call: TRBJ2-7
v_call: TRBV18
d_call: TRBD1

cdr3_nt: TGTGCCAGCAGTTACTCAGGGACAGAGGCCTACGAGCAGTACTTC
cdr3_aa: CASSYSGTEAYEQYF
j_call: TRBJ2-7
v_call: TRBV6-5
d_call: TRBD1

cdr3_nt: TGTGCCAGTAGTATCGTCAATGAGCAGTTCTTC
cdr3_aa: CASSIVNEQFF
j_call: TRBJ2-1
v_call: TRBV19
d_call: NA

cdr3_nt: TGTGCCAGCAGCCCCTTGGGGGACAGCACCTACGAGCAGTACTTC
cdr3_aa: CASSPLGDSTYEQYF
j_call: TRBJ2-7
v_call: TRBV14
d_call: TRBD1

cdr3_nt: TGCGCCAGCAGCCAAGGATCCTTTAACGGGGGAGGCTATGGCTACACCTTC
cdr3_aa: CASSQGSFNGGGYGYTF
j_call: TRBJ1-2
v_call: TRBV4-3
d_call: NA

cdr3_nt: TGTGCCAGCAGCCAAGATGTCCCGGGATTCTACAATGAGCAGTTCTTC
cdr3_aa: CASSQDVPGFYNEQFF
j_call: TRBJ2-1
v_call: TRBV4-2
d_call: NA

cdr3_nt: TGTGCCAGTAGTATACGGGCGCAGGAGGACACCGGGGAGCTGTTTTTT
cdr3_aa: CASSIRAQEDTGELFF
j_call: TRBJ2-2
v_call: TRBV19
d_call: NA

cdr3_nt: TGCGCCAGCAGCTTGGGGCGGGAGACCCCAGATACGCAGTATTTT
cdr3_aa: CASSLGRETPDTQYF
j_call: TRBJ2-3
v_call: TRBV5-1
d_call: TRBD2

cdr3_nt: TGCGCCAGCAGCTTGTTCCTTGACGAGCAGTACTTC
cdr3_aa: CASSLFLDEQYF
j_call: TRBJ2-7
v_call: TRBV5-1
d_call: NA

cdr3_nt: TGTGCCAGCAGTCCAACCCGACAGGTTTCCGTCGGCTACACCTTC
cdr3_aa: CASSPTRQVSVGYTF
j_call: TRBJ1-2
v_call: TRBV2
d_call: NA

cdr3_nt: TGTGCCAGCAGCGTGGAGTACGACGGACTCTATGGCTACACCTTC
cdr3_aa: CASSVEYDGLYGYTF
j_call: TRBJ1-2
v_call: TRBV9
d_call: NA

cdr3_nt: TGCGCCAGCAGCGTTGGGACAGTGGGGAATCAGCCCCAGCATTTT
cdr3_aa: CASSVGTVGNQPQHF
j_call: TRBJ1-5
v_call: TRBV5-1
d_call: TRBD1

cdr3_nt: TGTGCCAGCAGTGAACCTAGGGGGACACTGAACACTGAAGCTTTCTTT
cdr3_aa: CASSEPRGTLNTEAFF
j_call: TRBJ1-1
v_call: TRBV6-1
d_call: NA

cdr3_nt: TGTGCCAGCAGCCCACCCCGCGGAGGGAGTCTTACTGGCGGGGAGCTGTTTTTT
cdr3_aa: CASSPPRGGSLTGGELFF
j_call: TRBJ2-2
v_call: TRBV4-2
d_call: NA

cdr3_nt: TGCGCCAGCAGCTTGTTGACAGGATGGGGCGAGCAGTACTTC
cdr3_aa: CASSLLTGWGEQYF
j_call: TRBJ2-7
v_call: TRBV5-1
d_call: NA

cdr3_nt: TGTGCCAGCAGCATAGGGCCAGGGGGGCCATCTGGGGCCAACGTCCTGACTTTC
cdr3_aa: CASSIGPGGPSGANVLTF
j_call: TRBJ2-6
v_call: TRBV11-3
d_call: NA

cdr3_nt: TGTGCCAGCAGCCAAGACGCCAGCTCCTACAATGAGCAGTTCTTC
cdr3_aa: CASSQDASSYNEQFF
j_call: TRBJ2-1
v_call: TRBV4-2
d_call: NA

cdr3_nt: TGTGCCAGTAGTATTCTTGAGACAGGGGGCACTGAAGCTTTCTTT
cdr3_aa: CASSILETGGTEAFF
j_call: TRBJ1-1
v_call: TRBV19
d_call: TRBD1

cdr3_nt: TGCGCCAGCAGCTTGGCGCAGGGGGCTGCAGAGACCCAGTACTTC
cdr3_aa: CASSLAQGAAETQYF
j_call: TRBJ2-5
v_call: TRBV5-1
d_call: TRBD1

cdr3_nt: TGTGCCAGCAGCTTGGTGGGACAGGGGTTCGACGAGCAGTACTTC
cdr3_aa: CASSLVGQGFDEQYF
j_call: TRBJ2-7
v_call: TRBV5-6
d_call: TRBD1

cdr3_nt: TGCGCCAGCAGTCCCAATCACCTAGGACTAGCGTACTACAATGAGCAGTTCTTC
cdr3_aa: CASSPNHLGLAYYNEQFF
j_call: TRBJ2-1
v_call: TRBV4-1
d_call: TRBD2

cdr3_nt: TGCAGCGTTGTAAGGGACAGGGCGGGAGATACGCAGTATTTT
cdr3_aa: CSVVRDRAGDTQYF
j_call: TRBJ2-3
v_call: TRBV29-1
d_call: TRBD1

cdr3_nt: TGTGCCAGCAGCCAAGATGCACAGTACAATGAGCAGTTCTTC
cdr3_aa: CASSQDAQYNEQFF
j_call: TRBJ2-1
v_call: TRBV4-2
d_call: NA

cdr3_nt: TGTGCCATCAGTTTAGGACTAGCGGGGAGAAATGAGCAGTTCTTC
cdr3_aa: CAISLGLAGRNEQFF
j_call: TRBJ2-1
v_call: TRBV10-3
d_call: TRBD2